Shown below are 32 T cell receptor beta chains from a single sample sequenced in a study of blood T cells in healthy people across ages. A second PCR of roughly 7 to 11 cycles used a sample-barcoded 5' primer and a J-beta primer mix. TCRdb itself ran the 5' RACE reads through MiXCR, one entry per CDR3 protein. The table records approximately 800,000 distinct CDR3 sequences, around 25% of them present only once. The sample was also reused in another study, on T cells of mothers and their children.

The sample taken for sequencing was blood. Source of these receptors: a boy younger than 18 in good health.

V is TRBV12-3 or TRBV12-4 and J is TRBJ2-5; 11 bases map to TRBD2. This CDR3 spans 16 amino acids. Trimming cost V 7 bases and J 2 bases; bases outside gene matches: 9. CDR3 sequence (DNA): TGTGCCAGCACCCTAGCTAGCGGGGGGTCTCAAGAGACCCAGTACTTC. Translated, it gives CASTLASGGSQETQYF.

This clonotype was observed a handful of times. V gene TRBV4-1 combines with J gene TRBJ2-4; 11 nucleotides agree with TRBD1. The germline V gene has CDR1 MGHRA and CDR2 YSYEKL. The ends lost 2 bases at V and 0 bases at J; junction bases unmatched: 6. This CDR3 has 18 amino acids. The CDR3 region is CASSQTRDRGVAKNIQYF. For the CDR3, the DNA is TGCGCCAGCAGCCAAACGCGGGACAGGGGGGTAGCCAAAAACATTCAGTACTTC.

This chain uses TRBV12-3 or TRBV12-4 with TRBJ2-5; TRBD2 matches at 7 bases. The J call may be incorrect, as the DNA end agrees better with TRBJ2-7. The CDR3 consists of 16 residues. DNA for the CDR3: TGTGCCAGCAGTTTAGGAACGGGGAGGGTTAGCTACGAGCAGTACTTC. Encoded protein: CASSLGTGRVSYEQYF.

The chain joins TRBV6-1 to TRBJ2-5; D is uncertain. This CDR3 comprises 12 residues. CDR1 and CDR2 from the germline V gene are MNHNS and SASEGT. The germline V and J ends were trimmed by 6 bases and 4 bases, with 9 bases remaining between them. The CDR3 is CASSDFGETQYF. As DNA, the CDR3 is TGTGCCAGCAGCGACTTCGGAGAGACCCAGTACTTC.

At least ten counts were recorded for this clonotype. This rearrangement joins TRBV6-5 to TRBJ2-2; the D is unclear. The CDR3 has 14 residues. V was pared by 2 bases and J by 5 bases, with 9 bases between. CDR1 is MNHEY, CDR2 SVGAGI, per germline. The CDR3 region has the DNA TGTGCCAGCAGTTACAAAGGTTTAACCGGGGAGCTGTTTTTT. Protein sequence: CASSYKGLTGELFF.

This clonotype was picked up many times. This chain connects TRBV12-5 to TRBJ2-5, with D hard to call. Germline CDR1 and CDR2: LGHNT and FRNRAP. The V gene lost 1 base and the J gene lost 5 bases, with 2 bases spanning the gap. The CDR3 runs to 11 residues. The DNA of the CDR3 is TGTGCTAGTGGTTTGGAGGAGACCCAGTACTTC. Protein sequence: CASGLEETQYF.

The J gene is TRBJ2-5, the V gene TRBV30; 7 positions match TRBD1. The CDR3 contains 14 residues. V dropped 2 bases and J dropped 2; count of bases not matched to a gene: 5. The V gene's germline CDR1 is GTSNPN and CDR2 SVGIG (reference sequence). This CDR3 reads CAWSPRDRQETQYF. The CDR3 nucleotides read TGTGCCTGGAGTCCCCGGGACAGACAAGAGACCCAGTACTTC.

J is TRBJ2-5 and V is TRBV18; 7 positions match TRBD1. V dropped 3 bases and J dropped 4; count of bases not matched to a gene: 5. CDR3 size: 14 residues. Germline CDR1 and CDR2: KGHSH and LQKENI. The CDR3 region is CASSPDRAVETQYF. The CDR3 DNA is TGTGCCAGCTCACCCGACAGGGCGGTAGAGACCCAGTACTTC.

V usage is TRBV3-1 and J usage is TRBJ2-7; the D is unclear. This CDR3 spans 14 amino acids. In germline, CDR1 is LGHDT, CDR2 YNNKEL (reference sequence). Trimming cost V 5 bases and J 6 bases, with 17 bases left between them. Here the CDR3 DNA reads TGTGCCAGCAGCAAGGAAGGGTATGGGCCCGAGCAGTACTTC. This codes for CASSKEGYGPEQYF.

This clonotype came up a few times. V is TRBV9 and J is TRBJ2-5; 8 nucleotides agree with TRBD1. This CDR3 comprises 16 residues. Looked up from germline, CDR1 is SGDLS and CDR2 is YYNGEE. Trimming at V came to 3 bases and at J to 3 bases, leaving 10 bases not matched to a gene. The CDR3 is CASSGLTQGGEETQYF. The CDR3 DNA reads TGTGCCAGCAGCGGGCTAACACAGGGGGGAGAAGAGACCCAGTACTTC.

This clonotype appeared a few times. V gene TRBV6-5 combines with J gene TRBJ1-2, with D tentatively TRBD1 (6 bases). The CDR3 length is 14 residues. CDR1 is MNHEY and CDR2 is SVGAGI in the germline V gene. V lost 7 bases and J 4 bases, leaving 16 bases between the germline ends. CDR3 sequence (DNA): TGTGCCAGCACCCTGGGGGGCTCGAGCTATGGCTACACCTTC. The encoded protein is CASTLGGSSYGYTF.

This clonotype was counted between two and nine times. The J gene is TRBJ2-3, the V gene TRBV7-8; no clear D gene. CDR3 length: 14 amino acids. Germline CDR1 reads SGHVS; CDR2 reads FQNEAQ. V was shortened by 5 bases and J by 3 bases, with 12 bases between the two germline ends. The CDR3 DNA is TGTGCCAGCAGCCCCCTGGGGTCGACAGATACGCAGTATTTT. Translated, it gives CASSPLGSTDTQYF.

This chain links TRBV5-1 with TRBJ1-2; 8 bases agree with TRBD1. This CDR3 region has 14 residues. The V segment lost 3 bases and the J segment 3 bases; nucleotides outside the gene matches: 4. From germline, CDR1 is SGHRS and CDR2 YFSETQ. The DNA for the CDR3 is TGCGCCAGCAGCTCTCTGACAGGGGACTATGGCTACACCTTC. Translation: CASSSLTGDYGYTF.

The chain couples TRBV5-5 to TRBJ2-5; the D gene is possibly TRBD2 (6 bases). The V gene's germline CDR1 is SGHKS and CDR2 YYEKEE (reference sequence). CDR3 length: 14 residues. V shed 2 bases and J shed 5 bases, with 13 bases lying between them. The CDR3 DNA is TGTGCCAGCAGCTTAAGATCGGGGGAGGAGACCCAGTACTTC. It encodes CASSLRSGEETQYF.

The chain recombines TRBV6-6 with TRBJ2-1; tentatively, D is TRBD1 or TRBD2 (5 bases each). The J call is in doubt because the DNA end fits TRBJ2-7 better. From germline, CDR1 is MNHNY and CDR2 SVGAGI (reference sequence). The CDR3 has 14 amino acids. The CDR3 DNA sequence: TGTGCCAGCAGTTACTTCGGGGCCGACGAAGGGCAGTACTTC. This sequence encodes CASSYFGADEGQYF.

This chain joins TRBV9 and TRBJ1-3, with D possibly TRBD1 on 5 matching bases. Germline-derived CDR1 and CDR2 are SGDLS and YYNGEE. The CDR3 has 18 residues. Trimming cost V 0 bases and J 2 bases, with 18 bases left between them. The CDR3 spells CASSVARTGALTGNTIYF. The CDR3 DNA follows: TGTGCCAGCAGCGTAGCTAGAACAGGAGCACTTACTGGAAACACCATATATTTT.

This clonotype was observed a handful of times. The chain is built from TRBV19 and TRBJ2-4, with D tentatively TRBD1 or TRBD2 (5 bases each). Germline lookup yields CDR1 LNHDA and CDR2 SQIVND (reference sequence). The CDR3 totals 13 residues. V shed 3 bases and J shed 6 bases, with 9 bases lying between them. CDR3 sequence reads: CASSISGTNIQYF. In DNA, the CDR3 is TGTGCCAGTAGTATTTCGGGGACAAACATTCAGTACTTC.

The chain is built from TRBV5-1 and TRBJ1-6; D unresolved. V was clipped by 4 bases and J by 8 bases, with 13 bases between them. Germline V gene data show CDR1 as SGHRS and CDR2 as YFSETQ. This CDR3 is 14 amino acids long. CDR3 sequence (DNA): TGCGCCAGCAGCCTTTCTTTATCGCATTCACCCCTCCACTTT. Its translation is CASSLSLSHSPLHF.

The table lists this clonotype with a few counts. The chain recombines TRBV20-1 with TRBJ1-6, with 8 bases lining up with TRBD1. Germline V CDR1 and CDR2: DFQATT, SNEGSKA (reference sequence). The V gene end was trimmed by 5 bases and the J gene end by 7 bases; junction bases not matched to a gene: 7. The CDR3 runs to 14 residues. This CDR3 reads CSAGQGARNSPLHF. The CDR3 region has the DNA TGCAGTGCTGGCCAGGGGGCACGGAATTCACCCCTCCACTTT.

This clonotype appeared a few times. The chain combines TRBV28 with TRBJ2-5, with a weak D call TRBD2 (5 bases). V was cut by 1 base and J by 7 bases, with 10 bases left in between. Germline V gene sequence: CDR1 MDHEN, CDR2 SYDVKM. This CDR3 region has 13 residues. CDR3 protein: CASSLLGSGTQYF. CDR3 coding DNA: TGTGCCAGCAGTTTATTAGGGAGTGGGACCCAGTACTTC.

The chain combines TRBV9 with TRBJ2-4; D may be TRBD1 or TRBD2 (5 bases each). The CDR3 is made up of 16 amino acids. The ends were cut back, 0 bases at V and 9 bases at J, with 19 bases in the middle. Germline loops: CDR1 SGDLS, CDR2 YYNGEE. The CDR3 here is CASSVDGGGAVSIQYF. The CDR3 DNA reads as TGTGCCAGCAGCGTAGACGGAGGTGGGGCTGTGAGCATTCAGTACTTC.

The chain recombines TRBV12-3 or TRBV12-4 with TRBJ2-7; possible D gene TRBD2, 7 bases. The DNA end is more similar to TRBJ2-5, so the J call may be wrong. The CDR3 extends over 15 amino acids. CDR3 DNA: TGTGCCAGCAGTTTAACGGGGGGCTGGGGGGAGACCCAGTACTTC. This encodes CASSLTGGWGETQYF.

This clonotype showed up just a few times. This sequence joins TRBV7-8 and TRBJ2-5; 8 nucleotides align to TRBD2. The J call is uncertain, as TRBJ2-1 better fits the DNA end. CDR1 SGHVS and CDR2 FQNEAQ come from the germline V gene. The length of the CDR3 is 14 residues. The CDR3 spells CASSLGGVSNEQFF. CDR3 coding DNA: TGTGCCAGCAGCCTCGGGGGGGTCTCCAATGAGCAGTTCTTC.

Only a few counts were recorded for this clonotype. The chain has TRBV12-3 or TRBV12-4 and TRBJ1-4; the D is unclear. The CDR3 is 15 residues long. The V end lost 2 bases, the J end lost 4 bases, and 11 bases lay between the germline ends. CDR3 nucleotide sequence: TGTGCCAGCAGTTTATTAGTTAGGGATAATGAAAAACTGTTTTTT. Amino acids: CASSLLVRDNEKLFF.

Only a few counts were recorded for this clonotype. The J gene is TRBJ2-5, the V gene TRBV12-3 or TRBV12-4, with 9 bases fitting TRBD1. The J call is doubtful: the DNA matches TRBJ2-1 better. This CDR3 spans 16 amino acids. DNA of the CDR3: TGTGCCAGCAGTACCTGGGACAGGGTTGGGTGGGATGAGCAGTTCTTC. It specifies CASSTWDRVGWDEQFF.

This clonotype was recorded a few times. The rearrangement joins TRBV10-3 to TRBJ2-3; 8 nucleotides align to TRBD2. Germline lookup yields CDR1 ENHRY and CDR2 SYGVKD. V shed 3 bases, J shed 4 bases, and the junction held 9 bases outside the gene matches. This CDR3 is 16 amino acids long. CDR3 sequence: CAISEGAGEVADTQYF. In DNA form, the CDR3 reads TGTGCCATCAGTGAAGGAGCGGGGGAAGTCGCAGATACGCAGTATTTT.

The chain employs TRBV7-2 and TRBJ2-7; possibly TRBD2 for D (5 bases). V was clipped by 4 bases and J by 1 base, with 11 bases between them. Per the germline V gene, CDR1 is SGHTA and CDR2 is FQGNSA. There are 14 residues in the CDR3. CDR3 sequence (DNA): TGTGCCAGCAGCTCCGCCTCGGGGTCCTACGAGCAGTACTTC. The encoded protein is CASSSASGSYEQYF.

This clonotype was detected only a few times. J is TRBJ2-5 and V is TRBV5-1; D gene ambiguous. Deletions cut 6 bases from V and 3 bases from J, with 12 bases between. There are 13 residues in the CDR3. The germline V gene encodes CDR1 SGHRS and CDR2 YFSETQ. For the CDR3, the DNA is TGCGCCAGCACGGACCCCGACGAAGAGACCCAGTACTTC. Residues: CASTDPDEETQYF.

The V gene is TRBV20-1, the J gene TRBJ2-7; 7 bases are shared with TRBD2. CDR3 length equals 15 residues. Germline V gives CDR1 DFQATT, CDR2 SNEGSKA (reference sequence). J was trimmed by 5 bases and V by 0 bases; bases with no gene match: 10. The CDR3 nucleotides are TGCAGTGCTAGAGATCTCGGGCGGGAGCTTGACGAGCAGTACTTC. Protein product: CSARDLGRELDEQYF.

This clonotype was recorded a few times. The chain employs TRBV12-3 or TRBV12-4 and TRBJ2-5; D possibly corresponds to TRBD2 (8 bases). The DNA end favors TRBJ2-1, so the J call may be wrong. The CDR3 is 16 amino acids. The CDR3 loop reads CASSVRGGGGNNEQFF. The CDR3 DNA sequence: TGTGCCAGCAGCGTACGAGGGGGCGGGGGGAACAATGAGCAGTTCTTC.

The rearrangement links TRBV2 to TRBJ1-4, with a tentative D call TRBD1 (5 bases). The CDR3 sequence is 15 residues long. V was clipped by 0 bases and J by 7 bases, with 12 bases between them. Germline CDR1 is SNHLY and CDR2 is FYNNEI. This chain's CDR3 is CASSEALGQGEKLFF. CDR3 nucleotides: TGTGCCAGCAGTGAAGCGCTAGGGCAGGGTGAAAAACTGTTTTTT.

The rearrangement links TRBV23-1 to TRBJ2-7, with 9 bases aligning to TRBD1. TRBV23-1 is annotated as an ORF whose role is uncertain. The CDR3 extends over 16 amino acids. The V and J ends lost 0 bases and 1 base, in that order; junction bases with no gene match: 4. In DNA form, the CDR3 reads TGCGCCAGCAGTCAATCGGACAGGGGCGCATCCTACGAGCAGTACTTC. Protein: CASSQSDRGASYEQYF.